The T cell receptor (beta chain) under discussion was sequenced for a study of blood T cells in healthy people across ages. Findings and limits, study-wide: As age increased, TCR beta diversity per million T cells fell in a roughly linear fashion.

Primers used in a second PCR of about 7 to 12 cycles were a sample-barcoded 5' primer and a J-beta primer mix. From the 5' RACE reads, TCRdb called clonotypes with MiXCR, one entry per CDR3 protein. The table records 650,000 to 1,000,000 distinct CDR3 sequences, under 40% of them present only once. On this clonotype itself: Its matching antigen is unknown.

Samples had at least 7 million PBMCs isolated from them. Sequenced input: blood. This clonotype originated in a young man in good health.

DNA for the CDR3: TGTGCCAGCAGCTCCGGGACAGGGGCCAAACAAAGCACAGATACGCAGTATTTT. Translating it yields CASSSGTGAKQSTDTQYF. The rearrangement joins TRBV7-2 to TRBJ2-3, with TRBD1 identical over 10 bases. The CDR3 has 18 residues. Germline CDR1 is SGHTA and CDR2 is FQGNSA. The V and J ends lost 4 bases and 0 bases, in that order; junction bases with no gene match: 10.